The 29 T cell receptor beta chains in this list originate from one sample, sequenced in a study of cytomegalovirus exposure and HLA in healthy donors. The PCR used 60 Vbeta and 13 Jbeta primers. Sequenced by immunoSEQ multiplex PCR; TCRdb stores in-frame clones only, minus some. This table holds over 150,000 clones, roughly 74% found once. Sample: PBMCs. The receptors were sampled from a male donor in good health and CMV-seronegative.

The chain employs TRBV2 and TRBJ2-1; D ambiguous. CDR3 length: 12 amino acids. The V gene's germline CDR1 is SNHLY and CDR2 FYNNEI. Trimming shortened V by 2 bases and J by 5 bases, and 4 bases separated the two germline ends. The CDR3 DNA is TGTGCCAGCAGTGAACCAAACAATGAGCAGTTCTTC. Protein product: CASSEPNNEQFF.

Only a few counts were recorded for this clone. The chain combines TRBV2 with TRBJ2-7; D might be TRBD1 (6 bases). Germline CDR1 reads SNHLY; CDR2 reads FYNNEI. CDR3 length: 13 residues. V was cut by 10 bases and J by 4 bases, with 17 bases left in between. The CDR3, as DNA: TGTGCCACCTATCCGGGACAACATTACGAGCAGTACTTC. Encoded protein: CATYPGQHYEQYF.

This rearrangement joins TRBV7-9 to TRBJ2-1; no firm D call. Germline loops: CDR1 SEHNR, CDR2 FQNEAQ (reference sequence). Between the trimmed V and J ends, which lost 1 base and 15 bases, there was a span of 13 bases. This CDR3 has 12 amino acids. The CDR3 loop is CASSLDRDNRFF. The CDR3 DNA follows: TGTGCCAGCAGCTTAGATCGAGACAACCGGTTCTTC.

The table lists this clone with a count of one. The genes are TRBV6-1 and TRBJ1-1; D is perhaps TRBD1 (5 bases). From germline, CDR1 is MNHNS and CDR2 SASEGT. The CDR3 is 14 residues long. V lost 7 bases and J 0 bases, leaving 12 bases between the germline ends. The CDR3 nucleotides read TGTGCCAGCACCCGGGGGTTTATGAACACTGAAGCTTTCTTT. Encoded protein: CASTRGFMNTEAFF.

The chain is built from TRBV5-1 and TRBJ2-6; D is perhaps TRBD2 (6 bases). Trimming stripped 4 bases from V and 0 bases from J, with 14 bases between. The germline gives CDR1 SGHRS, CDR2 YFSETQ. The CDR3 sequence is 17 residues long. For the CDR3, the DNA is TGCGCCAGCAGCACCCCAGGAGGGAGCTCTGGGGCCAACGTCCTGACTTTC. Amino acids: CASSTPGGSSGANVLTF. Supplemented by reference TRBV5-1 and TRBJ2-6, the full variable domain reads KAGVTQTPRYLIKTRGQQVTLSCSPISGHRSVSWYQQTPGQGLQFLFEYFSETQRNKGNFPGRFSGRQFSNSRSEMNVSTLELGDSALYLCASSTPGGSSGANVLTFGAGSRLTVL.

The chain couples TRBV4-2 to TRBJ1-5; a possible D gene is TRBD1 (5 bases). Germline V gene lookup returns CDR1 LGHNA and CDR2 YNFKEQ. Between the trimmed V and J ends, which lost 0 bases and 3 bases, there was a span of 12 bases. This CDR3 comprises 16 residues. The CDR3 sequence is CASSQEGLGNNQPQHF. The CDR3 DNA sequence: TGTGCCAGCAGCCAAGAGGGACTAGGGAACAATCAGCCCCAGCATTTT.

The V gene is TRBV25-1, the J gene TRBJ1-4; TRBD1 agrees at 10 bases. The CDR3 spans 14 residues. The germline V gene has CDR1 MGHDK and CDR2 SYGVNS. V trimming: 4 bases; J trimming: 7 bases; junction bases outside the gene matches: 3. CDR3 in DNA: TGTGCCAGCAGTGGACAGGGGGCAGGTGAAAAACTGTTTTTT. This sequence encodes CASSGQGAGEKLFF.

V is TRBV28 and J is TRBJ2-1; no clear D. V lost 10 bases and J lost 1, with 11 bases in between. CDR1 is MDHEN, CDR2 SYDVKM, per germline. CDR3 length: 13 amino acids. The CDR3 coding sequence is TGTGCCACCGAAGCTAGTTCCTACAATGAGCAGTTCTTC. This gives the protein CATEASSYNEQFF.

The chain recombines TRBV27 with TRBJ2-7; D remains ambiguous. Trimming cost V 5 bases and J 3 bases, with 8 bases left between them. CDR1 and CDR2 (germline): MNHEY, SMNVEV (reference sequence). The CDR3 runs 12 residues. DNA for the CDR3: TGTGCCAGCAGTGGGCTGGGCTACGAGCAGTACTTC. Residues: CASSGLGYEQYF.

The chain recombines TRBV5-1 with TRBJ1-3; D not certain. CDR1 is SGHRS, CDR2 YFSETQ, per germline. V lost 3 bases and J lost 3, with 16 bases in between. The CDR3 spans 16 residues. CDR3 DNA: TGCGCCAGCAGCTCACTCGACCTTGCGGGTGGAAACACCATATATTTT. Its translation is CASSSLDLAGGNTIYF.

Remarks on this clone: The same CDR3 is also encoded by other DNA sequences in this sample. The chain combines TRBV5-1 with TRBJ1-1, with D maybe TRBD1 (5 bases). Trimming stripped 2 bases from V and 4 bases from J, with 9 bases between. The germline CDR1 and CDR2 sequences are SGHRS and YFSETQ. CDR3 length equals 13 residues. The CDR3: CASSFTGGTEAFF. The CDR3 DNA sequence: TGCGCCAGCAGCTTTACAGGTGGCACTGAAGCTTTCTTT. Variable domain in full (rest from reference TRBV5-1 and TRBJ1-1): KAGVTQTPRYLIKTRGQQVTLSCSPISGHRSVSWYQQTPGQGLQFLFEYFSETQRNKGNFPGRFSGRQFSNSRSEMNVSTLELGDSALYLCASSFTGGTEAFFGQGTRLTVV.

This clone was counted a single time. V and J are TRBV19 and TRBJ1-1; 11 bases map to TRBD1. J gave up 4 bases and V 5 bases, and 3 bases lay outside the gene matches. Per germline, CDR1 LNHDA and CDR2 SQIVND (reference sequence). This CDR3 region has 14 residues. CDR3 residues: CASSWDRGITEAFF. CDR3 sequence (DNA): TGTGCCAGTAGTTGGGACAGGGGGATCACTGAAGCTTTCTTT. Drawing the rest from reference TRBV19 and TRBJ1-1, the complete variable domain is DGGITQSPKYLFRKEGQNVTLSCEQNLNHDAMYWYRQDPGQGLRLIYYSQIVNDFQKGDIAEGYSVSREKKESFPLTVTSAQKNPTAFYLCASSWDRGITEAFFGQGTRLTVV.

This rearrangement joins TRBV19 to TRBJ1-2; D is perhaps TRBD1 (6 bases). Trimming took off 4 bases at V and 7 bases at J, with 25 bases between the two ends. The CDR3 totals 17 residues. Per germline, CDR1 LNHDA and CDR2 SQIVND (reference sequence). In DNA form, the CDR3 reads TGTGCCAGTAGTACTTGGGCAGGGGATCTCCGGATTGGTGGCTACACCTTC. This encodes CASSTWAGDLRIGGYTF.

This clone was counted between two and nine times. The CDR3 region has the DNA TGTGCCAGCAGTGGGACAGGGGGCTACGAGCAGTACTTC. Translation: CASSGTGGYEQYF. This rearrangement joins TRBV6-1 to TRBJ2-7, with 10 bases fitting TRBD1. The length of the CDR3 is 13 residues. The V gene end was trimmed by 4 bases and the J gene end by 3 bases; junction bases not matched to a gene: 0. Germline V lookup: CDR1 MNHNS, CDR2 SASEGT.

The rearrangement uses TRBV19 and TRBJ2-4; D is perhaps TRBD2 (7 bases). Trimming removed 5 bases from V and 4 bases from J, with 18 bases in between. The CDR3 totals 16 residues. From germline, CDR1 is LNHDA and CDR2 SQIVND (reference sequence). In nucleotides, the CDR3 is TGTGCCAGTAGTCGCCCCACAGGGAGGGCAAAAAACATTCAGTACTTC. Protein sequence: CASSRPTGRAKNIQYF. The full variable domain, rest sourced from reference TRBV19 and TRBJ2-4, is DGGITQSPKYLFRKEGQNVTLSCEQNLNHDAMYWYRQDPGQGLRLIYYSQIVNDFQKGDIAEGYSVSREKKESFPLTVTSAQKNPTAFYLCASSRPTGRAKNIQYFGAGTRLSVL.

The chain carries TRBV5-6 and TRBJ2-1; tentatively, D is TRBD2 (6 bases). Germline CDR1 reads SGHDT; CDR2 reads YYEEEE. The CDR3 is made up of 15 amino acids. Trimming removed 1 base at V and 1 base at J, with 9 bases between. CDR3 DNA: TGTGCCAGCAGCTTGCTGCGGGGTTCCTACAATGAGCAGTTCTTC. Residues: CASSLLRGSYNEQFF.

This chain connects TRBV6-5 to TRBJ2-1, with a tentative D call TRBD1 (6 bases). Germline CDR1 is MNHEY and CDR2 is SVGAGI. This CDR3 is built from 15 residues. The V end was cut by 2 bases, the J end by 10 bases, with 18 bases between. The CDR3 nucleotides read TGTGCCAGCAGTTACAGTCGAACTGGACAGCGGGAGCAGTTCTTC. Translation: CASSYSRTGQREQFF.

This clone has only one observation. This chain connects TRBV28 to TRBJ2-4, with 8 bases matching TRBD1. V lost 3 bases, J lost 1 base, and 5 bases stayed unmatched. The CDR3 extends over 16 amino acids. From germline, CDR1 is MDHEN and CDR2 SYDVKM. CDR3 protein: CASSLPGGAAKNIQYF. CDR3 DNA sequence: TGTGCCAGCAGTTTGCCAGGGGGCGCGGCCAAAAACATTCAGTACTTC. The full variable domain, its missing parts supplied by reference TRBV28 and TRBJ2-4, is DVKVTQSSRYLVKRTGEKVFLECVQDMDHENMFWYRQDPGLGLRLIYFSYDVKMKEKGDIPEGYSVSREKKERFSLILESASTNQTSMYLCASSLPGGAAKNIQYFGAGTRLSVL.

The chain uses TRBV27 and TRBJ2-1, with 7 bases lining up with TRBD1. The CDR3 covers 15 residues. The J segment lost 0 bases and the V segment lost 5 bases, leaving 4 bases of the junction unmatched. The germline V gene encodes CDR1 MNHEY and CDR2 SMNVEV (reference sequence). CDR3 nucleotides: TGTGCCAGCAGTGCGACAGGGCCCTCCTACAATGAGCAGTTCTTC. Its translation: CASSATGPSYNEQFF.

The chain uses TRBV11-3 and TRBJ2-3, with a tentative D call TRBD2 (6 bases). The germline V gene encodes CDR1 SGHNT and CDR2 YENEEA. CDR3 length equals 14 residues. The V gene lost 5 bases and the J gene lost 0 bases, with 9 bases spanning the gap. CDR3: CASSNGLSTDTQYF. CDR3 bases: TGTGCCAGCAGCAACGGACTAAGCACAGATACGCAGTATTTT. Combining the CDR3 with reference TRBV11-3 and TRBJ2-3 gives the whole variable domain EAGVVQSPRYKIIEKKQPVAFWCNPISGHNTLYWYLQNLGQGPELLIRYENEEAVDDSQLPKDRFSAERLKGVDSTLKIQPAELGDSAVYLCASSNGLSTDTQYFGPGTRLTVL.

This chain connects TRBV11-3 to TRBJ2-1, with a possible D match to TRBD2 (6 bases). Germline lookup yields CDR1 SGHNT and CDR2 YENEEA. The CDR3 is 15 amino acids. V was clipped by 5 bases and J by 7 bases, with 18 bases between them. The CDR3 sequence is CASSPGGVVGNEQFF. The CDR3 nucleotides read TGTGCCAGCAGCCCAGGCGGGGTAGTCGGTAATGAGCAGTTCTTC.

J is TRBJ1-2 and V is TRBV5-4, with a weak D call TRBD1 (5 bases). The CDR3 covers 13 residues. The germline gives CDR1 SGHNT, CDR2 YYREEE (reference sequence). Trimming removed 5 bases from V and 7 bases from J, with 15 bases in between. The chain's CDR3 is CASSPDIRGGYTF. DNA of the CDR3: TGTGCCAGCAGTCCAGATATAAGGGGTGGCTACACCTTC.

The rearrangement uses TRBV18 and TRBJ1-4; 7 bases are a match to TRBD1. The V segment lost 0 bases and the J segment 3 bases; nucleotides outside the gene matches: 7. Germline V lookup: CDR1 KGHSH, CDR2 LQKENI. This CDR3 contains 17 residues. The CDR3 sequence: CASSPPAGQISNEKLFF. The CDR3 DNA sequence: TGTGCCAGCTCACCACCGGCGGGACAGATCTCTAATGAAAAACTGTTTTTT. Full variable domain (missing parts from reference TRBV18 and TRBJ1-4): NAGVMQNPRHLVRRRGQEARLRCSPMKGHSHVYWYRQLPEEGLKFMVYLQKENIIDESGMPKERFSAEFPKEGPSILRIQQVVRGDSAAYFCASSPPAGQISNEKLFFGSGTQLSVL.

The chain links TRBV7-9 to TRBJ2-7; no definite D call. Trimming stripped 5 bases from V and 0 bases from J, with 11 bases between. In germline, CDR1 is SEHNR, CDR2 FQNEAQ (reference sequence). CDR3 size: 14 residues. The CDR3 sequence: CASSPRIDSYEQYF. Here the CDR3 DNA reads TGTGCCAGCAGCCCGAGGATTGACTCCTACGAGCAGTACTTC.

This chain connects TRBV7-9 to TRBJ2-2, with TRBD1 matching 7 bases. The germline V gene has CDR1 SEHNR and CDR2 FQNEAQ (reference sequence). The CDR3 has 15 residues. The V segment lost 6 bases and the J segment 3 bases; nucleotides outside the gene matches: 7. CDR3 bases: TGTGCCAGCAGGAATCAGGGGGTGTACACCGGGGAGCTGTTTTTT. Translation: CASRNQGVYTGELFF.

The gene calls are TRBV5-1 and TRBJ2-6; D gene ambiguous. There are 17 residues in the CDR3. The V gene's germline CDR1 is SGHRS and CDR2 YFSETQ. Trimming shortened V by 4 bases and J by 0 bases, and 14 bases separated the two germline ends. CDR3 coding DNA: TGCGCCAGCAGCCCCAGAAGAGGTACCTCTGGGGCCAACGTCCTGACTTTC. Translation: CASSPRRGTSGANVLTF.

The rearrangement joins TRBV6-1 to TRBJ1-1, with D uncertain. Germline values: CDR1 MNHNS, CDR2 SASEGT. The V and J ends lost 5 bases and 3 bases respectively, with 10 bases between them. The CDR3 spans 13 residues. The CDR3 here is CASSKYSDTEAFF. The CDR3 DNA reads as TGTGCCAGCAGTAAATATTCGGACACTGAAGCTTTCTTT.

The V and J genes are TRBV4-3 and TRBJ1-1, with TRBD1 identical over 8 bases. The germline V gene has CDR1 LGHNA and CDR2 YSLEER. The J segment lost 8 bases and the V segment lost 0 bases, leaving 11 bases of the junction unmatched. The CDR3 consists of 16 residues. CDR3 DNA sequence: TGCGCCAGCAGCCAAGATTATCCAGGGGGCATGAGGGAAGCTTTCTTT. Encoded protein: CASSQDYPGGMREAFF.

The chain combines TRBV4-2 with TRBJ2-2; D uncertain. The CDR3 has 14 residues. Trimming cost V 0 bases and J 6 bases, with 8 bases left between them. Per the germline V gene, CDR1 is LGHNA and CDR2 is YNFKEQ. This chain's CDR3 is CASSQEPVAGELFF. CDR3 DNA sequence: TGTGCCAGCAGCCAAGAGCCGGTTGCCGGGGAGCTGTTTTTT.